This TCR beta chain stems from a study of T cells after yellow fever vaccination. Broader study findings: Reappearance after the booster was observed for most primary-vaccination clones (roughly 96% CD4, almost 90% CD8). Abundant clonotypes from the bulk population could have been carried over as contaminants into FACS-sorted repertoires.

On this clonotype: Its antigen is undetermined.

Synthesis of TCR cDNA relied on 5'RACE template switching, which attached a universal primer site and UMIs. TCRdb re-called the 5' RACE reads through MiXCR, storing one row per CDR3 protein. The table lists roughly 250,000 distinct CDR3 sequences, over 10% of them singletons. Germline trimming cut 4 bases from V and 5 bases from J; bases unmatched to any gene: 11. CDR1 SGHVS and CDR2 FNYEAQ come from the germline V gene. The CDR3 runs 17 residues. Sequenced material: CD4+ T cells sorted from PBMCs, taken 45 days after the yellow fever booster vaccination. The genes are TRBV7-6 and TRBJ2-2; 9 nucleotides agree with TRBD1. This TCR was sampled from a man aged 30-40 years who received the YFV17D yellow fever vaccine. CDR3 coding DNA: TGTGCCAGCAGCTCGCTCCGGACAGGGGTGGGGACCGGGGAGCTGTTTTTT. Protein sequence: CASSSLRTGVGTGELFF.